The clone carrying this TCR beta chain turned up a few times. Its target is not known. A universal primer site arose from template switching, and cDNA bore unique molecular identifiers. A single record per CDR3 protein comes from TCRdb applying MiXCR to the 5' RACE reads. The sample yields around 480,000 distinct CDR3 sequences, approximately 14% seen once. The record originates from a study of identical twins. Study results and limitations: Insertions were reduced in abundant cord blood beta clonotypes but not in memory repertoires.

This sample also belongs to another study, concerning yellow fever vaccine responses in identical twins.

What was sequenced was CD4+ T cells sorted from blood. The TCR was taken from a woman between 18 and 29 years old in good health.

The CDR3 loop is CASSYHRDGYTF. CDR3 in DNA: TGTGCCAGCAGTTACCACAGGGATGGCTACACCTTC. V is TRBV12-3 or TRBV12-4 and J is TRBJ1-2; TRBD1 might be the D (6 bases). The CDR3 loop spans 12 amino acids. Trimming took off 4 bases at V and 6 bases at J, with 9 bases between the two ends.